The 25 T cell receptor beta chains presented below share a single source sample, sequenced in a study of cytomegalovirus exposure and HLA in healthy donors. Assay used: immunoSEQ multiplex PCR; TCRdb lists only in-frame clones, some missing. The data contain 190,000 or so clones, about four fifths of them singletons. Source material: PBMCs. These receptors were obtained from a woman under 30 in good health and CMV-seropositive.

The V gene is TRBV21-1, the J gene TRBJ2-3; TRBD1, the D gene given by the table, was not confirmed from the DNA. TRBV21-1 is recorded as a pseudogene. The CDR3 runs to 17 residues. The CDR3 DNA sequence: TGTGCCAGCAGCCCCCGGACAGGGTCGGTGGGAGGAGATACGCAGTATTTT. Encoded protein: CASSPRTGSVGGDTQYF.

The CDR3 protein is CASSEAPGAYEQYF. The CDR3 DNA follows: TGTGCCAGCAGTGAGGCCCCAGGGGCCTACGAGCAGTACTTC. The chain links TRBV9 to TRBJ2-7; weak D call: TRBD1 (6 bases). The CDR3 covers 14 residues. Germline loops: CDR1 SGDLS, CDR2 YYNGEE. V lost 5 bases, J lost 2 bases, and 14 bases lay in between.

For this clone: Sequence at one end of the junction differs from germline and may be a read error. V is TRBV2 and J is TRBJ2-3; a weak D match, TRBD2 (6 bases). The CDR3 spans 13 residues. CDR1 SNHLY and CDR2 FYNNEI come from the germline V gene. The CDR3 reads CASTGGATDTRYF. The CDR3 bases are TGTGCCAGCACGGGCGGGGCCACAGATACGCGGTATTTT.

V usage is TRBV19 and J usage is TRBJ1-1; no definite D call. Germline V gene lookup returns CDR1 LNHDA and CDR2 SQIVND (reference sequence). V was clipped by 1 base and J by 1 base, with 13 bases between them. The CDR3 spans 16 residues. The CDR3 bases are TGTGCCAGTAGTATAGTGGGCGGGCTTTCGAACACTGAAGCTTTCTTT. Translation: CASSIVGGLSNTEAFF.

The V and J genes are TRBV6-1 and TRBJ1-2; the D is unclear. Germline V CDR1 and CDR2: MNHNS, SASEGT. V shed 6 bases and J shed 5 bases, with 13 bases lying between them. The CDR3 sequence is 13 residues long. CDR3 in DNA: TGTGCCAGCAGAACAGCGGCTACTTATGGCTACACCTTC. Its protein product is CASRTAATYGYTF.

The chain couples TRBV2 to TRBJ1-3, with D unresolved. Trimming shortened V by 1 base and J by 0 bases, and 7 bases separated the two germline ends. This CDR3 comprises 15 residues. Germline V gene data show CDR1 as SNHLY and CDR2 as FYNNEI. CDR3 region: CASSEEVASGNTIYF. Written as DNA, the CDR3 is TGTGCCAGCAGTGAAGAAGTAGCCTCTGGAAACACCATATATTTT.

CDR3 sequence (DNA): TGTGCCAGCAGTGAGGGACTCCTGCCCATATTTCCGCAGTATTTT. Its translation: CASSEGLLPIFPQYF. The chain links TRBV6-1 to TRBJ2-3; D perhaps matches TRBD2 (6 bases). V lost 3 bases and J 10 bases, leaving 20 bases between the germline ends. CDR3 length equals 15 residues. Per the germline V gene, CDR1 is MNHNS and CDR2 is SASEGT.

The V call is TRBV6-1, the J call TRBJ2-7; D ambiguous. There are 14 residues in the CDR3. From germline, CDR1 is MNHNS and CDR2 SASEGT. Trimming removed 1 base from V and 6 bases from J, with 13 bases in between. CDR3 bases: TGTGCCAGCAGTGAAGGTTATAGAATCGGCGAGCAGTACTTC. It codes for CASSEGYRIGEQYF.

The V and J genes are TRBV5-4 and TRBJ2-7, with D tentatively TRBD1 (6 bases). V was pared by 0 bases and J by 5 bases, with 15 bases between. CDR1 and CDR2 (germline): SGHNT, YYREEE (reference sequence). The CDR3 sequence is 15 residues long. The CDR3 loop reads CASSLDLTGLHEQYF. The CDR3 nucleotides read TGTGCCAGCAGCTTGGACCTGACAGGACTTCACGAGCAGTACTTC.

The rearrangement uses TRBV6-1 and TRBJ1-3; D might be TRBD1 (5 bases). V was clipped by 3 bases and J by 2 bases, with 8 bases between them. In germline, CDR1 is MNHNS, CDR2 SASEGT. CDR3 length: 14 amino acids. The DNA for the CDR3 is TGTGCCAGCAGTGAGCAAGGGGCTGGAAACACCATATATTTT. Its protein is CASSEQGAGNTIYF.

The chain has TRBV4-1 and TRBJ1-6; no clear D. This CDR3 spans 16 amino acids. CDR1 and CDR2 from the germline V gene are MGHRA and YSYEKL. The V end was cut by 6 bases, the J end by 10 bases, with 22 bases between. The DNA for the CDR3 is TGCGCCAGCAGTCAACTATCTGGTCGGGGAGCATCACCCCTCCACTTT. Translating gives CASSQLSGRGASPLHF.

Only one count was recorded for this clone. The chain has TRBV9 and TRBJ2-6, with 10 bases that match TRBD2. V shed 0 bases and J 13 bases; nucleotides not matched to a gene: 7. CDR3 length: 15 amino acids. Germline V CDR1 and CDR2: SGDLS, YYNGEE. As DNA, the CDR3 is TGTGCCAGCAGCGTAGACACTAGCGGGGTTGGTGTCCTGACTTTC. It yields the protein CASSVDTSGVGVLTF. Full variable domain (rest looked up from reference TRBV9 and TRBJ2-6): DSGVTQTPKHLITATGQRVTLRCSPRSGDLSVYWYQQSLDQGLQFLIQYYNGEERAKGNILERFSAQQFPDLHSELNLSSLELGDSALYFCASSVDTSGVGVLTFGAGSRLTVL.

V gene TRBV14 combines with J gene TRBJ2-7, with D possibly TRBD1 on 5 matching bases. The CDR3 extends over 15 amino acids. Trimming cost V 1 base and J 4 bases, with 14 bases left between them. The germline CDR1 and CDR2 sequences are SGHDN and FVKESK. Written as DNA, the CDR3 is TGTGCCAGCAGCCAAGGGAAGGGGATCTCTTACGAGCAGTACTTC. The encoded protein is CASSQGKGISYEQYF. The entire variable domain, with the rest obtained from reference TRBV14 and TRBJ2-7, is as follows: EAGVTQFPSHSVIEKGQTVTLRCDPISGHDNLYWYRRVMGKEIKFLLHFVKESKQDESGMPNNRFLAERTGGTYSTLKVQPAELEDSGVYFCASSQGKGISYEQYFGPGTRLTVT.

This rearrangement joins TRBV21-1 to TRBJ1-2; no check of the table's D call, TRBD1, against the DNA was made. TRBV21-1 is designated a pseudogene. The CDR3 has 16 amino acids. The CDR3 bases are TGTGCCAGCAGGATTGTTAAGGGACAGACACTTAATGGCTACACCTTC. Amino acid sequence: CASRIVKGQTLNGYTF.

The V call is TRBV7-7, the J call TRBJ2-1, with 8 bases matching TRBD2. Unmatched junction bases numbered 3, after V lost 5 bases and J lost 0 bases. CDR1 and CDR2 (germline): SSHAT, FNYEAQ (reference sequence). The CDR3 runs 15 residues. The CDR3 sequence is CASSPLAGSYNEQFF. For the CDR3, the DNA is TGTGCCAGCAGCCCGCTAGCGGGCTCCTACAATGAGCAGTTCTTC.

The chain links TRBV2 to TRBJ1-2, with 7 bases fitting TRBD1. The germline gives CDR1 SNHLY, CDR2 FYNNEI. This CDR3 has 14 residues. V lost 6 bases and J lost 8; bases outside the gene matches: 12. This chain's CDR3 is CASRGDSPEGGYTF. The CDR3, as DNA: TGTGCCAGCAGGGGGGACAGCCCGGAGGGGGGCTACACCTTC.

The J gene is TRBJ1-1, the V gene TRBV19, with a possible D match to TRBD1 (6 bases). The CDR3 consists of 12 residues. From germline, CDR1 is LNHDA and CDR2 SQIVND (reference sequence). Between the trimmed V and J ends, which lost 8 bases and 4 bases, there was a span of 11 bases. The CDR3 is CASGQRPTEAFF. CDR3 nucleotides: TGTGCCAGTGGACAGCGACCCACTGAAGCTTTCTTT.

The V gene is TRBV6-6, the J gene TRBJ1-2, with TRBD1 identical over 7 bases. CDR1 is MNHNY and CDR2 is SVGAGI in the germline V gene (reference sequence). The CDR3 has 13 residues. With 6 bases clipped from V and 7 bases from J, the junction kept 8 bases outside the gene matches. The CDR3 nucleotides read TGTGCCAGCAGAGTAGACAGGGACAGTGGCTACACCTTC. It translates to CASRVDRDSGYTF.

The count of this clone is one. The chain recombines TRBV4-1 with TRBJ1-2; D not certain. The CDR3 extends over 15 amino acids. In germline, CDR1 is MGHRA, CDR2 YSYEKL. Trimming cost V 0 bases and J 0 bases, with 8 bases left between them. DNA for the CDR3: TGCGCCAGCAGCCAAGATACGGGGTCTAACTATGGCTACACCTTC. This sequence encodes CASSQDTGSNYGYTF.

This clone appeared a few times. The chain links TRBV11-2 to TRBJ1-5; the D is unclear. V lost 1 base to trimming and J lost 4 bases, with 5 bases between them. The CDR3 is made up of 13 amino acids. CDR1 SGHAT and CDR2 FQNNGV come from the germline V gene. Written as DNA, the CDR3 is TGTGCCAGCAGCTTAGGGCAGAATCAGCCCCAGCATTTT. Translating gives CASSLGQNQPQHF.

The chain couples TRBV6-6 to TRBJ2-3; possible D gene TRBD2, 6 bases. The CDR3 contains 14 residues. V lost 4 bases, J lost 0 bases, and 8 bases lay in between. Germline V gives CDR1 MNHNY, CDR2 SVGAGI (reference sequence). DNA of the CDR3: TGTGCCAGCAGTTTACGGGAGAGCACAGATACGCAGTATTTT. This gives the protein CASSLRESTDTQYF.

The CDR3 DNA reads TGTGCCAGTAGTATCAGGGTCACGGGTGGGGTAACGGAGACCCAGTACTTC. Amino acids: CASSIRVTGGVTETQYF. The chain combines TRBV19 with TRBJ2-5, with D perhaps matching TRBD1 (5 bases). The CDR3 sequence is 17 residues long. Germline CDR1 LNHDA, CDR2 SQIVND (reference sequence). The V end was cut by 3 bases, the J end by 5 bases, with 22 bases between.

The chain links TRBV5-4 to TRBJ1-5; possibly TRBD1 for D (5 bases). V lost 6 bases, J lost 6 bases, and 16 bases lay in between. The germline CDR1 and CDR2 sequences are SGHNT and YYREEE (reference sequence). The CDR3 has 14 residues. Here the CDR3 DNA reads TGTGCCAGCATCTTTAAGGGGCAGAGTCAGCCCCAGCATTTT. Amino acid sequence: CASIFKGQSQPQHF.

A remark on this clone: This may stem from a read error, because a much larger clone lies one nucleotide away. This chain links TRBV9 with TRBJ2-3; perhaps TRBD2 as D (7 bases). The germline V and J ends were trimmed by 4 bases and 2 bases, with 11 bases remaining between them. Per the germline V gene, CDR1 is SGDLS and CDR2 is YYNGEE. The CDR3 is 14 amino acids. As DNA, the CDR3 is TGTGCCAGCAGCCCCGGGGGGCCCACAGATACGCAGTATTTT. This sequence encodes CASSPGGPTDTQYF.

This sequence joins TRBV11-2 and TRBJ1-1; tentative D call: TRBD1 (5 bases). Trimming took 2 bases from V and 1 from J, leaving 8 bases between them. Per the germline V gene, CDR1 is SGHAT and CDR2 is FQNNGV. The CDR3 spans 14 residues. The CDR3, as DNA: TGTGCCAGCAGCTTAAAAGGGGCGAACACTGAAGCTTTCTTT. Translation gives CASSLKGANTEAFF.